This T cell receptor (beta chain) was sequenced in a study of cytomegalovirus exposure and HLA in healthy donors. Study-level results: The authors excluded some V segments, including TRBV6-2 and TRBV6-3, as indistinguishable. The sole available immune exposure information was CMV serostatus.

With regard to this clone: The antigen remains unidentified.

PCR primers comprised 60 Vbeta and 13 Jbeta primers. In the study's own analysis: Around 11 million shared chains were among the approximately 82 million unique TCR beta chains that a later analysis counted. The data were produced by immunoSEQ multiplex PCR, yet TCRdb's version contains in-frame clones alone and is incomplete. V, J and clone size are those of that table, while D and trimming were read from the DNA. Seen here are 100,000 to 150,000 clones, roughly three quarters observed once, and the top ten hold roughly 1.5%. V gave up 1 base and J gave up 5 bases, with 12 bases separating them. This CDR3 region has 15 residues. Germline CDR1 SEHNR, CDR2 FQNEAQ (reference sequence).

This rearrangement joins TRBV7-9 to TRBJ1-5; D gene unclear. The source material was PBMCs. The sequence was collected from a young woman in good health and CMV-seronegative. The CDR3 reads CASSLGNTNHQPQHF. In DNA, the CDR3 is TGTGCCAGCAGCTTAGGTAATACTAACCATCAGCCCCAGCATTTT.